The 32 T cell receptor beta chains in this list originate from one sample, sequenced in a study of control samples from healthy donors and cancer patients. The table came from immunoSEQ multiplex PCR; TCRdb's copy has only in-frame clones and leaves some out. The sample lists approximately 170,000 clones; roughly nine tenths were seen once. Sequences were obtained from blood. The receptor set was obtained from a woman aged 25 to 39 in good health.

The chain has TRBV29-1 and TRBJ1-2; D remains unclear. V lost 3 bases, J lost 4 bases, and 6 bases lay in between. The CDR3 is made up of 11 amino acids. Germline CDR1 reads SQVTM; CDR2 reads ANQGSEA. Here the CDR3 reads CSVEWGYGYTF. The DNA for the CDR3 is TGCAGCGTTGAGTGGGGCTATGGCTACACCTTC. Using reference TRBV29-1 and TRBJ1-2 for the parts outside the CDR3, the full variable domain is SAVISQKPSRDICQRGTSLTIQCQVDSQVTMMFWYRQQPGQSLTLIATANQGSEATYESGFVIDKFPISRPNLTFSTLTVSNMSPEDSSIYLCSVEWGYGYTFGSGTRLTVV.

The CDR3 loop reads CASSLEPRLAGDTQYF. CDR3 DNA sequence: TGTGCCAGCAGCTTAGAGCCCCGACTAGCGGGGGATACGCAGTATTTT. V is TRBV7-2 and J is TRBJ2-3, with 11 nucleotides matching TRBD2. CDR1 and CDR2 from the germline V gene are SGHTA and FQGNSA. This CDR3 is 16 amino acids long. The junction had 6 bases not matched to a gene; V was cut back by 1 base and J by 6 bases.

This chain uses TRBV6-5 with TRBJ2-7; D is unclear. V shed 2 bases and J shed 3 bases, with 8 bases lying between them. The CDR3 is 13 residues long. Germline lookup yields CDR1 MNHEY and CDR2 SVGAGI. CDR3 region: CASSYRDGYEQYF. Here the CDR3 DNA reads TGTGCCAGCAGTTACAGAGACGGCTACGAGCAGTACTTC.

This clone was observed a single time. This chain uses TRBV15 with TRBJ2-7; TRBD1 might be the D (5 bases). The CDR3 has 14 amino acids. V lost 3 bases and J 5 bases, leaving 14 bases between the germline ends. Germline V CDR1 and CDR2: LNHNV, YYDKDF (reference sequence). This CDR3 is CATSRTVVVHEQYF. As DNA, the CDR3 is TGTGCCACCAGCAGGACAGTGGTAGTCCACGAGCAGTACTTC.

The chain carries TRBV6-6 and TRBJ1-2, with TRBD1 matching 8 bases. The CDR3 consists of 16 residues. Germline values: CDR1 MNHNY, CDR2 SVGAGI (reference sequence). The junction had 5 bases not matched to a gene; V was cut back by 2 bases and J by 0 bases. The CDR3, as DNA: TGTGCCAGCAGTTACGCGGGACAGGCATCTAACTATGGCTACACCTTC. It yields the protein CASSYAGQASNYGYTF.

The chain uses TRBV20-1 and TRBJ2-7; weak D call: TRBD1 (6 bases). This CDR3 region has 14 residues. V lost 3 bases and J lost 3, with 15 bases in between. Germline values: CDR1 DFQATT, CDR2 SNEGSKA (reference sequence). The CDR3 bases are TGCAGTGCTAGTGTTCAGGGGACCGTCTACGAGCAGTACTTC. Residues: CSASVQGTVYEQYF.

The chain uses TRBV5-1 and TRBJ2-5, with D unclear. V gave up 5 bases and J gave up 3 bases, with 11 bases separating them. Germline V lookup: CDR1 SGHRS, CDR2 YFSETQ. The CDR3 runs to 13 residues. The CDR3 sequence: CASSLTVEETQYF. For the CDR3, the DNA is TGCGCCAGCAGTCTGACGGTCGAAGAGACCCAGTACTTC. Drawing the rest from reference TRBV5-1 and TRBJ2-5, the complete variable domain is KAGVTQTPRYLIKTRGQQVTLSCSPISGHRSVSWYQQTPGQGLQFLFEYFSETQRNKGNFPGRFSGRQFSNSRSEMNVSTLELGDSALYLCASSLTVEETQYFGPGTRLLVL.

V usage is TRBV27 and J usage is TRBJ2-1; D might be TRBD1 (5 bases). Per germline, CDR1 MNHEY and CDR2 SMNVEV (reference sequence). The CDR3 runs 15 residues. Trimming took off 3 bases at V and 3 bases at J, with 12 bases between the two ends. The CDR3 nucleotides are TGTGCCAGCAGTTTGAAGGCAGGGCGCTACAATGAGCAGTTCTTC. Protein product: CASSLKAGRYNEQFF.

V is TRBV6-5 and J is TRBJ1-4; D remains ambiguous. Trimming shortened V by 3 bases and J by 7 bases, and 12 bases separated the two germline ends. Per the germline V gene, CDR1 is MNHEY and CDR2 is SVGAGI. The CDR3 extends over 14 amino acids. This CDR3 is CASSYQAYAEKLFF. CDR3 DNA sequence: TGTGCCAGCAGTTATCAGGCGTACGCTGAAAAACTGTTTTTT.

Details on this clone: This sample also contains other DNA sequences that code for the same CDR3. V is TRBV7-9 and J is TRBJ2-1, with 12 bases fitting TRBD2. Germline lookup yields CDR1 SEHNR and CDR2 FQNEAQ (reference sequence). Trimming took 1 base from V and 7 from J; bases not matched to a gene: 2. This CDR3 comprises 15 residues. The CDR3 loop reads CASSLGLAGGNEQFF. In nucleotides, the CDR3 is TGTGCCAGCAGCTTAGGCCTAGCGGGAGGGAATGAGCAGTTCTTC.

The chain joins TRBV5-1 to TRBJ2-2; 9 bases are shared with TRBD2. The germline V gene encodes CDR1 SGHRS and CDR2 YFSETQ. Trimming cost V 4 bases and J 4 bases; bases outside gene matches: 8. The CDR3 totals 16 residues. CDR3 DNA sequence: TGCGCCAGCAGCCCTGGGACTAGCCCGAGCACCGGGGAGCTGTTTTTT. Translated: CASSPGTSPSTGELFF.

The chain is built from TRBV6-6 and TRBJ2-3; 8 bases are shared with TRBD2. V was pared by 8 bases and J by 8 bases, with 9 bases of the junction left unmatched. Germline CDR1 MNHNY, CDR2 SVGAGI (reference sequence). The length of the CDR3 is 13 residues. CDR3 coding DNA: TGTGCCAGCCGAGATCGGGGGGGGAGTACGCAGTATTTT. Translation: CASRDRGGSTQYF.

The genes are TRBV6-5 and TRBJ2-1; no definite D call. Trimming stripped 3 bases from V and 4 bases from J, with 10 bases between. The CDR3 runs 14 residues. CDR1 is MNHEY and CDR2 is SVGAGI in the germline V gene. The CDR3 is CASSYSTDYNEQFF. CDR3 nucleotides: TGTGCCAGCAGTTATTCCACGGATTACAATGAGCAGTTCTTC.

CDR3 residues: CASSGWVADTQYF. In DNA, the CDR3 is TGTGCCAGCAGCGGGTGGGTCGCAGATACGCAGTATTTT. V usage is TRBV5-4 and J usage is TRBJ2-3, with D uncertain. The V end lost 4 bases, the J end lost 4 bases, and 10 bases lay between the germline ends. In germline, CDR1 is SGHNT, CDR2 YYREEE (reference sequence). The CDR3 loop spans 13 amino acids. Drawing the rest from reference TRBV5-4 and TRBJ2-3, the complete variable domain is ETGVTQSPTHLIKTRGQQVTLRCSSQSGHNTVSWYQQALGQGPQFIFQYYREEENGRGNFPPRFSGLQFPNYSSELNVNALELDDSALYLCASSGWVADTQYFGPGTRLTVL.

The V and J genes are TRBV5-4 and TRBJ2-1; D is uncertain. Trimming removed 3 bases from V and 10 bases from J, with 14 bases in between. The CDR3 has 13 residues. CDR1 is SGHNT and CDR2 is YYREEE in the germline V gene (reference sequence). CDR3 region: CASSSTQLKEQFF. The CDR3 region has the DNA TGTGCCAGCAGCTCCACTCAGTTGAAGGAGCAGTTCTTC.

CDR3: CASSPASGRSHGETQYF. As DNA, the CDR3 is TGTGCCAGCAGCCCAGCCAGCGGGAGGTCCCATGGCGAGACCCAGTACTTC. The chain employs TRBV9 and TRBJ2-5, with 9 bases lining up with TRBD2. Germline CDR1 and CDR2: SGDLS and YYNGEE. J was trimmed by 5 bases and V by 4 bases; bases with no gene match: 15. The CDR3 sequence is 17 residues long.

This clone occurred once. The gene calls are TRBV4-2 and TRBJ1-1; 10 nucleotides agree with TRBD1. V shed 5 bases, J shed 3 bases, and the junction held 6 bases outside the gene matches. Germline CDR1 and CDR2: LGHNA and YNFKEQ. The CDR3 is 15 amino acids. The CDR3 DNA reads as TGTGCCAGCAGCGTCCTAGGACAGGGGGACACTGAAGCTTTCTTT. Translating gives CASSVLGQGDTEAFF.

The V and J genes are TRBV5-4 and TRBJ1-3; 8 bases are shared with TRBD1. The CDR3 length is 14 residues. CDR1 SGHNT and CDR2 YYREEE come from the germline V gene (reference sequence). V was pared by 3 bases and J by 2 bases, with 1 base of the junction left unmatched. The CDR3 nucleotides read TGTGCCAGCAGCTCGACAGGGGCTGGAAACACCATATATTTT. This gives the protein CASSSTGAGNTIYF.

V gene TRBV6-6 combines with J gene TRBJ2-1; D perhaps matches TRBD2 (6 bases). CDR1 is MNHNY and CDR2 is SVGAGI in the germline V gene (reference sequence). The CDR3 spans 13 residues. Trimming removed 6 bases at V and 9 bases at J, with 15 bases between. The CDR3 sequence is CASRPQLGGEQFF. The CDR3 DNA follows: TGTGCCAGCAGACCCCAACTCGGGGGTGAGCAGTTCTTC.

DNA for the CDR3: TGTGCCAGCAGCAGACAGGGGGACAGAACTAACTATGGCTACACCTTC. Protein sequence: CASSRQGDRTNYGYTF. The V call is TRBV7-9, the J call TRBJ1-2, with 9 positions matching TRBD1. The CDR3 consists of 16 residues. V shed 5 bases and J 0 bases; nucleotides not matched to a gene: 7. The germline V gene encodes CDR1 SEHNR and CDR2 FQNEAQ (reference sequence).

The chain is built from TRBV19 and TRBJ2-7, with 8 bases that match TRBD1. This CDR3 spans 16 amino acids. In germline, CDR1 is LNHDA, CDR2 SQIVND (reference sequence). After removal of 5 bases from V and 7 bases from J, the junction contained 16 bases not matched to a gene. The CDR3 DNA sequence: TGTGCCAGTAGTTTCGGGACAGGCCATCGTGTGGGGGAGCAGTACTTC. It translates to CASSFGTGHRVGEQYF. The complete variable domain, with remaining parts taken from reference TRBV19 and TRBJ2-7, reads DGGITQSPKYLFRKEGQNVTLSCEQNLNHDAMYWYRQDPGQGLRLIYYSQIVNDFQKGDIAEGYSVSREKKESFPLTVTSAQKNPTAFYLCASSFGTGHRVGEQYFGPGTRLTVT.

This chain uses TRBV2 with TRBJ2-2, with TRBD1 matching 10 bases. V trimming: 6 bases; J trimming: 6 bases; junction bases outside the gene matches: 4. The CDR3 is made up of 14 amino acids. CDR1 and CDR2 (germline): SNHLY, FYNNEI. CDR3 nucleotide sequence: TGTGCCAGCAGGGACAGGGGGGTTCCCGGGGAGCTGTTTTTT. Residues: CASRDRGVPGELFF.

The CDR3, as DNA: TGTGCCAGCAGCCAGGGGACGGGAGAGGTGAATGAGCAGTTCTTC. Protein sequence: CASSQGTGEVNEQFF. This chain uses TRBV4-2 with TRBJ2-1; weak D call: TRBD2 (6 bases). Trimming took 3 bases from V and 7 from J, leaving 16 bases between them. This CDR3 region has 15 residues. Germline-derived CDR1 and CDR2 are LGHNA and YNFKEQ.

The chain carries TRBV6-6 and TRBJ2-6; D remains unclear. V shed 4 bases and J shed 0 bases, with 4 bases lying between them. CDR1 is MNHNY, CDR2 SVGAGI, per germline (reference sequence). This CDR3 is built from 14 residues. CDR3 DNA: TGTGCCAGCAGTTGGGGCTCTGGGGCCAACGTCCTGACTTTC. Translation: CASSWGSGANVLTF.

The gene calls are TRBV5-1 and TRBJ2-1; D gene uncertain. CDR1 is SGHRS, CDR2 YFSETQ, per germline. The CDR3 consists of 14 residues. Trimming cost V 0 bases and J 3 bases, with 7 bases left between them. CDR3 nucleotides: TGCGCCAGCAGCTTGGGCGCACTCTACAATGAGCAGTTCTTC. Its translation is CASSLGALYNEQFF.

The CDR3, as DNA: TGTGCCAGTAGTATAGTGACTAGCGGGACCTACGAGCAGTACTTC. The encoded protein is CASSIVTSGTYEQYF. The chain joins TRBV19 to TRBJ2-7, with 11 bases fitting TRBD2. V shed 1 base and J 2 bases; nucleotides not matched to a gene: 1. CDR3 length: 15 amino acids. From germline, CDR1 is LNHDA and CDR2 SQIVND (reference sequence). Looking up the rest from reference TRBV19 and TRBJ2-7 gives the full variable domain: DGGITQSPKYLFRKEGQNVTLSCEQNLNHDAMYWYRQDPGQGLRLIYYSQIVNDFQKGDIAEGYSVSREKKESFPLTVTSAQKNPTAFYLCASSIVTSGTYEQYFGPGTRLTVT.

The chain links TRBV27 to TRBJ1-2, with a tentative D call TRBD1 (6 bases). Germline V gene data show CDR1 as MNHEY and CDR2 as SMNVEV (reference sequence). The CDR3 is 15 residues long. V was cut by 2 bases and J by 7 bases, with 17 bases left in between. For the CDR3, the DNA is TGTGCCAGCAGTTTAACTCCCGGCAGGGGAGGTGGCTACACCTTC. It codes for CASSLTPGRGGGYTF.

The chain carries TRBV9 and TRBJ2-3; D might be TRBD1 or TRBD2, each matching 5 bases. Trimming removed 1 base from V and 1 base from J, with 10 bases in between. Germline V gene sequence: CDR1 SGDLS, CDR2 YYNGEE. This CDR3 contains 15 residues. CDR3 loop: CASSVRGGGTDTQYF. The DNA for the CDR3 is TGTGCCAGCAGCGTACGGGGCGGCGGCACAGATACGCAGTATTTT.

This clone was seen once. J is TRBJ1-1 and V is TRBV7-2; 9 nucleotides match TRBD1. V was pared by 5 bases and J by 5 bases, with 9 bases of the junction left unmatched. The germline CDR1 and CDR2 sequences are SGHTA and FQGNSA. The CDR3 has 15 residues. The CDR3 loop reads CASSDTGGSWTEAFF. As DNA, the CDR3 is TGTGCCAGCAGCGATACAGGGGGCTCGTGGACTGAAGCTTTCTTT.

The chain is built from TRBV7-2 and TRBJ2-1, with D possibly matching TRBD2 (5 bases). The length of the CDR3 is 16 residues. V dropped 1 base and J dropped 2 bases, with 12 bases sitting between them. Looked up from germline, CDR1 is SGHTA and CDR2 is FQGNSA. Here the CDR3 DNA reads TGTGCCAGCAGCTTAGTAGGAGGACGGACCTACAATGAGCAGTTCTTC. It translates to CASSLVGGRTYNEQFF. The full variable domain, completed using reference TRBV7-2 and TRBJ2-1, is GAGVSQSPSNKVTEKGKDVELRCDPISGHTALYWYRQSLGQGLEFLIYFQGNSAPDKSGLPSDRFSAERTGGSVSTLTIQRTQQEDSAVYLCASSLVGGRTYNEQFFGPGTRLTVL.

V and J are TRBV5-8 and TRBJ2-7; tentatively, D is TRBD1 or TRBD2 (5 bases each). CDR1 and CDR2 from the germline V gene are SGHTS and YDEGEE. The CDR3 consists of 14 residues. V was trimmed by 4 bases and J by 2 bases, leaving 13 bases between them. The CDR3: CASSPGTEPYEQYF. The CDR3 region has the DNA TGTGCCAGCAGCCCGGGGACGGAGCCCTACGAGCAGTACTTC.

A single count supports this clone. This chain's CDR3 is CARSPGPRAGELFF. CDR3 coding DNA: TGTGCCAGAAGCCCCGGACCTCGTGCCGGGGAGCTGTTTTTT. The V call is TRBV5-3, the J call TRBJ2-2; D call uncertain. TRBV5-3 is an ORF; its function is uncertain. The CDR3 is 14 amino acids. The germline V and J ends were trimmed by 4 bases and 6 bases, with 13 bases remaining between them.